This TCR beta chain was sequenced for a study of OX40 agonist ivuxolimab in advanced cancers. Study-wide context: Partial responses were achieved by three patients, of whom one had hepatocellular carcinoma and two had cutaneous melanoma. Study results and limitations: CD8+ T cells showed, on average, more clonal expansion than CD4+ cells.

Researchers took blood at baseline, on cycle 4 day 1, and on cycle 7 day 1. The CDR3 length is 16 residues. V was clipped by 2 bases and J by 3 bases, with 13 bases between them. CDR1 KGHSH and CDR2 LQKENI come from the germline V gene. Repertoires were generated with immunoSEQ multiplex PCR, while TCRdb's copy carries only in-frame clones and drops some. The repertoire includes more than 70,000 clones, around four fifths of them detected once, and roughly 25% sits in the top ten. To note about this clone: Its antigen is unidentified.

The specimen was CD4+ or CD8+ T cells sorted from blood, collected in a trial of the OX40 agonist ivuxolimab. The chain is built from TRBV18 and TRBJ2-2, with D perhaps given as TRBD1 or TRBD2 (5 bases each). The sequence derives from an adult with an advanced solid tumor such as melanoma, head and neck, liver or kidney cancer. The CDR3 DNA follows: TGTGCCAGCTCACCAGGGGGTTCGTCCGACACCGGGGAGCTGTTTTTT. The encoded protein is CASSPGGSSDTGELFF. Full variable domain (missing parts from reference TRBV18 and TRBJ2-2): NAGVMQNPRHLVRRRGQEARLRCSPMKGHSHVYWYRQLPEEGLKFMVYLQKENIIDESGMPKERFSAEFPKEGPSILRIQQVVRGDSAAYFCASSPGGSSDTGELFFGEGSRLTVL.